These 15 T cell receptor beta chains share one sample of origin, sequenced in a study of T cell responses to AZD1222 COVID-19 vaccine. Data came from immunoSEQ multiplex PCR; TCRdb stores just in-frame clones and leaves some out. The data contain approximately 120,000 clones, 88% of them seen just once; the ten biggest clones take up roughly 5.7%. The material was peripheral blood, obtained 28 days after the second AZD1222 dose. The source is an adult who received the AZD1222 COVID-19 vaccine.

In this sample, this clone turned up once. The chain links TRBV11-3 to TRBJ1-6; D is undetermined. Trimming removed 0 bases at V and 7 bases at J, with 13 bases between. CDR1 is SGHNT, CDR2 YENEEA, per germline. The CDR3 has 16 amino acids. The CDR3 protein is CASSLDSGGGNSPLHF. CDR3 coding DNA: TGTGCCAGCAGCTTAGATTCTGGCGGCGGAAATTCACCCCTCCACTTT.

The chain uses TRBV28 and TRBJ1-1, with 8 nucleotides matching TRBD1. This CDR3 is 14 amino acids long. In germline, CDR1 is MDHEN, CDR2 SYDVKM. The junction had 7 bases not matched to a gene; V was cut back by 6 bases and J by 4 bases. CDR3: CASRSGTGGTEAFF. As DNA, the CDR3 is TGTGCCAGCAGATCCGGGACAGGAGGCACTGAAGCTTTCTTT.

Written as DNA, the CDR3 is TGTGCCAGCAGCTTAGGTCCCGCGGGAGGGTTGAACGAGCAGTACTTC. It is translated as CASSLGPAGGLNEQYF. V gene TRBV7-9 combines with J gene TRBJ2-7; 9 bases fit TRBD2. CDR3 length: 16 amino acids. Germline V gives CDR1 SEHNR, CDR2 FQNEAQ (reference sequence). The ends lost 1 base at V and 5 bases at J; junction bases unmatched: 9.

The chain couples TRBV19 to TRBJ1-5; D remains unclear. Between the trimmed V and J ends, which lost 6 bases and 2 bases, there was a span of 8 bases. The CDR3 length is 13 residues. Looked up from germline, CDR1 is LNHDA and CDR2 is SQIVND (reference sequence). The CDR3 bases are TGTGCCAGTAGGGACGGACGCAATCAGCCCCAGCATTTT. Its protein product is CASRDGRNQPQHF.

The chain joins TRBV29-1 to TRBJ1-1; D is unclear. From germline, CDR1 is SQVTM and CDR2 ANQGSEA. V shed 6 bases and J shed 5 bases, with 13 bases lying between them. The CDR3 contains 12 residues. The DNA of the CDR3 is TGCAGCGTGGATGCCCAGAGGACTGAAGCTTTCTTT. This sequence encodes CSVDAQRTEAFF. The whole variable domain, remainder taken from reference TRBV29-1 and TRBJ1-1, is SAVISQKPSRDICQRGTSLTIQCQVDSQVTMMFWYRQQPGQSLTLIATANQGSEATYESGFVIDKFPISRPNLTFSTLTVSNMSPEDSSIYLCSVDAQRTEAFFGQGTRLTVV.

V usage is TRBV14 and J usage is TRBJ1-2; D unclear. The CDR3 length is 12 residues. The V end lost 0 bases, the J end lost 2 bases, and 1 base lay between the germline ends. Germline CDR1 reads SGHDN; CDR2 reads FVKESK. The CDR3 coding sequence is TGTGCCAGCAGCCAAGAGAACTATGGCTACACCTTC. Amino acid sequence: CASSQENYGYTF.

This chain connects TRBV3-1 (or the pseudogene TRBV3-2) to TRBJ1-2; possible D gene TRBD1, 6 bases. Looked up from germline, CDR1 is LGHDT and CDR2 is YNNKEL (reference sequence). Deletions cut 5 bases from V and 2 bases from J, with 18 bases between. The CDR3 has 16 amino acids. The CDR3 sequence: CASSSPGAIANYGYTF. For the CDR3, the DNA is TGTGCCAGCAGCTCCCCAGGGGCAATAGCGAACTATGGCTACACCTTC.

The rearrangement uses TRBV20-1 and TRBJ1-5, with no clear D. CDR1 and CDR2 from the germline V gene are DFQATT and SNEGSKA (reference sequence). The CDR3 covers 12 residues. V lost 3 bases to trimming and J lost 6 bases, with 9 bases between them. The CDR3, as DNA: TGCAGTGCTAGTGGAAGTTTTCAGCCCCAGCATTTT. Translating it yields CSASGSFQPQHF.

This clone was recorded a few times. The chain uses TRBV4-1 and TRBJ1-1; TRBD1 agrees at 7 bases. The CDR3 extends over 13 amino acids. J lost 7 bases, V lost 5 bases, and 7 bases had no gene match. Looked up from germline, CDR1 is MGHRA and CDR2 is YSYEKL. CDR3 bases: TGCGCCAGCAGCTTCCGGGACAGCCTTGAAGCTTTCTTT. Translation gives CASSFRDSLEAFF.

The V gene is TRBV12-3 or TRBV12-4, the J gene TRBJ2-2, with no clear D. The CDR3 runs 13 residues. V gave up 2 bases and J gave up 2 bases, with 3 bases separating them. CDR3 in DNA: TGTGCCAGCAGTTTACATAACACCGGGGAGCTGTTTTTT. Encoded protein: CASSLHNTGELFF.

Here the CDR3 reads CASSFWDGDTQYF. The CDR3 nucleotides read TGTGCCAGCAGCTTCTGGGACGGAGATACGCAGTATTTT. The chain combines TRBV7-2 with TRBJ2-3; possibly TRBD1 or TRBD2 for D (5 bases each). Germline V gives CDR1 SGHTA, CDR2 FQGNSA. V lost 3 bases to trimming and J lost 5 bases, with 9 bases between them. This CDR3 spans 13 amino acids.

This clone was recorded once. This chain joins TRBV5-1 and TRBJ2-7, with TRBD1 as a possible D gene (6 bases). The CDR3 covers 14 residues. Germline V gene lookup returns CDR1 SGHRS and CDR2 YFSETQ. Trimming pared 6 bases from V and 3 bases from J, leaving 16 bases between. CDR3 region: CASKRTVSVYEQYF. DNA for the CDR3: TGCGCCAGCAAGAGGACAGTCTCCGTCTACGAGCAGTACTTC. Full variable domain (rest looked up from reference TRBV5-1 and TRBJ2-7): KAGVTQTPRYLIKTRGQQVTLSCSPISGHRSVSWYQQTPGQGLQFLFEYFSETQRNKGNFPGRFSGRQFSNSRSEMNVSTLELGDSALYLCASKRTVSVYEQYFGPGTRLTVT.

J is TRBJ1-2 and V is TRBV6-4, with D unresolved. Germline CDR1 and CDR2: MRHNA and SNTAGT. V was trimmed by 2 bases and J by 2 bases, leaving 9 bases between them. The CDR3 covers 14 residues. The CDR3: CASSDRAGNYGYTF. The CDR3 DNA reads TGTGCCAGCAGTGACCGTGCGGGGAACTATGGCTACACCTTC.

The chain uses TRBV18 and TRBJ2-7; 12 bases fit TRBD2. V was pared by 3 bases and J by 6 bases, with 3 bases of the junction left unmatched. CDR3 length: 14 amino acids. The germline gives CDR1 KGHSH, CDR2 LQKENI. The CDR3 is CASSPTSGSREQYF. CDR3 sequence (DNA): TGTGCCAGCTCACCGACTAGCGGGAGTCGCGAGCAGTACTTC.

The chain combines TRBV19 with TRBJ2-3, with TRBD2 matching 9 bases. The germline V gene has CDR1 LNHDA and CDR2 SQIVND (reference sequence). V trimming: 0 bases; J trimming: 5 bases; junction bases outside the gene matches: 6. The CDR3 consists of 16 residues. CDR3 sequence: CASSIEGGGAGDTQYF. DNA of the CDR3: TGTGCCAGTAGTATAGAAGGCGGGGGGGCCGGAGATACGCAGTATTTT.